These 28 T cell receptor beta chains were sequenced from one sample in a study of beta chain features in type 1 diabetes listed by TCRdb under 2018. Study-wide conclusions, independent of this receptor: A moderate but significant shortening of TCRB CDR3 length was observed in type 1 diabetes patients in all four CD4+ subsets.

The library was made by the immunoSEQ multiplex PCR assay. All of the isolated RNA was reverse transcribed with the High Capacity cDNA Reverse Transcription Kit, so expressed TCRB transcripts were sequenced. The source is immuneACCESS, and TCRdb retained only in-frame sequences with V and J called. Part of the clones is not carried over; for the studies checked, unresolved V genes explain less than half of this, and the remainder is unexplained. This sample lists about 340,000 clones; 7% to 10% were detected once. In total, the top ten clones hold around 1% of the sample. For these TCRs, the target antigens are not known. Source material: central memory CD4+ T cells from blood. Every receptor here comes from a man aged 25 to 45 with type 1 diabetes.

The gene calls are TRBV10-3 and TRBJ1-3, with D possibly TRBD1 on 6 matching bases. The CDR3 is 16 amino acids. The V gene's germline CDR1 is ENHRY and CDR2 SYGVKD. Trimming removed 7 bases at V and 0 bases at J, with 16 bases between. The CDR3 spells CAIMRAGTTSGNTIYF. The CDR3, as DNA: TGTGCCATCATGAGGGCAGGGACAACCTCTGGAAACACCATATATTTT.

A few counts support this clone. The sample carries other DNA sequences with the same CDR3. This chain joins TRBV10-3 and TRBJ2-3; D not certain. Per the germline V gene, CDR1 is ENHRY and CDR2 is SYGVKD. The CDR3 contains 14 residues. V was pared by 0 bases and J by 1 base, with 5 bases between. The DNA of the CDR3 is TGTGCCATCAGTGAGTCCACAGGCACAGATACGCAGTATTTT. Residues: CAISESTGTDTQYF.

This clone was seen only a few times. This sample includes further DNA sequences coding for the same CDR3. The gene calls are TRBV30 and TRBJ2-7; D unresolved. Germline V CDR1 and CDR2: GTSNPN, SVGIG (reference sequence). The CDR3 totals 12 residues. The V end lost 2 bases, the J end lost 4 bases, and 9 bases lay between the germline ends. The CDR3 DNA follows: TGTGCCTGGAGTCCCGGTCGTTACGAGCAGTACTTC. Residues: CAWSPGRYEQYF.

This clone appeared many times. CDR3 in DNA: TGCGCCAGCAGCCCACAGGGGGCGGGAAACATTCAGTACTTC. Translation gives CASSPQGAGNIQYF. V gene TRBV5-1 combines with J gene TRBJ2-4; 9 bases are shared with TRBD1. Germline CDR1 and CDR2: SGHRS and YFSETQ. The CDR3 covers 14 residues. V lost 4 bases to trimming and J lost 6 bases; unmatched junction nucleotides: 5.

The chain uses TRBV11-2 and TRBJ2-7; D possibly corresponds to TRBD2 (6 bases). This CDR3 spans 15 amino acids. With 5 bases removed from V and 4 bases from J, the gap between germline ends came to 18 bases. Germline values: CDR1 SGHAT, CDR2 FQNNGV. CDR3 region: CASSHPAEGRYEQYF. In nucleotides, the CDR3 is TGTGCCAGCAGCCACCCTGCGGAGGGGCGATACGAGCAGTACTTC.

This clone was counted only a few times. This rearrangement joins TRBV4-2 to TRBJ1-5, with TRBD1 as a possible D gene (5 bases). The V end lost 0 bases, the J end lost 6 bases, and 12 bases lay between the germline ends. CDR3 size: 15 residues. Germline V gene sequence: CDR1 LGHNA, CDR2 YNFKEQ. Written as DNA, the CDR3 is TGTGCCAGCAGCCAAGATCAAGGGGATTTTCAGCCCCAGCATTTT. Amino acids: CASSQDQGDFQPQHF.

This chain joins TRBV5-1 and TRBJ2-1, with D possibly TRBD2 on 6 matching bases. Trimming took 4 bases from V and 7 from J, leaving 21 bases between them. Germline values: CDR1 SGHRS, CDR2 YFSETQ. This CDR3 region has 16 residues. CDR3 DNA sequence: TGCGCCAGCAGCGCGTCTGGCGGGGCGGAAGGGAATGAGCAGTTCTTC. Translated: CASSASGGAEGNEQFF. The full variable domain, in which reference TRBV5-1 and TRBJ2-1 provide the parts outside the CDR3, is KAGVTQTPRYLIKTRGQQVTLSCSPISGHRSVSWYQQTPGQGLQFLFEYFSETQRNKGNFPGRFSGRQFSNSRSEMNVSTLELGDSALYLCASSASGGAEGNEQFFGPGTRLTVL.

The chain joins TRBV29-1 to TRBJ1-1; the match to TRBD1 covers 7 bases. CDR3 length equals 13 residues. CDR1 and CDR2 (germline): SQVTM, ANQGSEA. V shed 6 bases and J 4 bases; nucleotides not matched to a gene: 8. In DNA form, the CDR3 reads TGCAGCGTGGTCGGACAGGTGGGCACTGAAGCTTTCTTT. Encoded protein: CSVVGQVGTEAFF.

This CDR3 is CASSPFSLAGDYNEQFF. Written as DNA, the CDR3 is TGTGCCAGCTCACCTTTCTCACTAGCGGGAGACTACAATGAGCAGTTCTTC. This rearrangement joins TRBV18 to TRBJ2-1; 11 nucleotides align to TRBD2. The CDR3 contains 17 residues. Germline-derived CDR1 and CDR2 are KGHSH and LQKENI. The J segment lost 3 bases and the V segment lost 3 bases, leaving 7 bases of the junction unmatched. The full variable domain, its missing parts supplied by reference TRBV18 and TRBJ2-1, is NAGVMQNPRHLVRRRGQEARLRCSPMKGHSHVYWYRQLPEEGLKFMVYLQKENIIDESGMPKERFSAEFPKEGPSILRIQQVVRGDSAAYFCASSPFSLAGDYNEQFFGPGTRLTVL.

This clone has only a few counts. V is TRBV2 and J is TRBJ1-2; D ambiguous. The V gene's germline CDR1 is SNHLY and CDR2 FYNNEI. Trimming pared 6 bases from V and 2 bases from J, leaving 7 bases between. The CDR3 consists of 12 residues. The CDR3 region is CASRTENYGYTF. CDR3 in DNA: TGTGCCAGCAGAACGGAGAACTATGGCTACACCTTC.

This chain links TRBV28 with TRBJ1-1; D ambiguous. V gave up 5 bases and J gave up 0 bases, with 13 bases separating them. CDR3 length equals 15 residues. Germline assignment: CDR1 MDHEN and CDR2 SYDVKM. CDR3 sequence: CASSPSALMNTEAFF. Here the CDR3 DNA reads TGTGCCAGCAGTCCTAGCGCGCTCATGAACACTGAAGCTTTCTTT.

This rearrangement joins TRBV9 to TRBJ1-1; 7 bases agree with TRBD1. The junction had 11 bases not matched to a gene; V was cut back by 0 bases and J by 3 bases. The CDR3 has 17 amino acids. CDR1 is SGDLS and CDR2 is YYNGEE in the germline V gene. Here the CDR3 DNA reads TGTGCCAGCAGCGTAGCTACCAGGGGGTTCGGGGACACTGAAGCTTTCTTT. Its translation is CASSVATRGFGDTEAFF. Looking up the rest from reference TRBV9 and TRBJ1-1 gives the full variable domain: DSGVTQTPKHLITATGQRVTLRCSPRSGDLSVYWYQQSLDQGLQFLIQYYNGEERAKGNILERFSAQQFPDLHSELNLSSLELGDSALYFCASSVATRGFGDTEAFFGQGTRLTVV.

Only a few counts were recorded for this clone. The genes are TRBV29-1 and TRBJ1-1; D might be TRBD1 (6 bases). Germline CDR1 and CDR2: SQVTM and ANQGSEA. CDR3 length equals 15 residues. Trimming took off 7 bases at V and 0 bases at J, with 18 bases between the two ends. As DNA, the CDR3 is TGCAGCGCCGTTCCGGGGGCAAATTTGAACACTGAAGCTTTCTTT. Encoded protein: CSAVPGANLNTEAFF.

The chain employs TRBV6-5 and TRBJ1-6; TRBD1 agrees at 7 bases. This CDR3 contains 15 residues. CDR1 and CDR2 from the germline V gene are MNHEY and SVGAGI. Trimming at V came to 6 bases and at J to 2 bases, leaving 4 bases not matched to a gene. The CDR3 bases are TGTGCCAGCAGCACGACAGGGACCTATAATTCACCCCTCCACTTT. This gives the protein CASSTTGTYNSPLHF.

This chain joins TRBV11-2 and TRBJ2-5; 7 nucleotides align to TRBD2. CDR1 and CDR2 from the germline V gene are SGHAT and FQNNGV. V lost 5 bases and J lost 5; bases outside the gene matches: 8. CDR3 length equals 14 residues. CDR3 in amino acids: CASSITSEGETQYF. CDR3 nucleotides: TGTGCCAGCAGCATAACTAGCGAGGGCGAGACCCAGTACTTC.

This clone has a handful of counts. The chain recombines TRBV10-2 with TRBJ2-5, with D unclear. CDR1 and CDR2 (germline): WSHSY, SAAADI. The germline V and J ends were trimmed by 6 bases and 5 bases, with 13 bases remaining between them. The CDR3 consists of 13 residues. CDR3 region: CASSEDKTETQYF. Written as DNA, the CDR3 is TGCGCCAGCAGCGAAGATAAAACGGAGACCCAGTACTTC.

This clone was found a few times. Other DNA variants within this sample encode the same CDR3. V and J are TRBV29-1 and TRBJ2-1; no firm D call. The V gene lost 1 base and the J gene lost 2 bases, with 6 bases spanning the gap. The germline V gene encodes CDR1 SQVTM and CDR2 ANQGSEA. CDR3 length: 13 residues. CDR3 protein: CSVEVSAYNEQFF. CDR3 nucleotide sequence: TGCAGCGTTGAAGTGTCAGCCTACAATGAGCAGTTCTTC.

This chain joins TRBV7-9 and TRBJ1-5; possibly TRBD1 for D (5 bases). V dropped 6 bases and J dropped 2 bases, with 11 bases sitting between them. From germline, CDR1 is SEHNR and CDR2 FQNEAQ (reference sequence). This CDR3 has 14 amino acids. Written as DNA, the CDR3 is TGTGCCAGCAGAGACACAGGAGGCAATCAGCCCCAGCATTTT. The encoded protein is CASRDTGGNQPQHF.

This clone was counted ten times or more. This sequence joins TRBV10-3 and TRBJ2-2, with D uncertain. The V end lost 0 bases, the J end lost 7 bases, and 9 bases lay between the germline ends. This CDR3 region has 14 residues. Per germline, CDR1 ENHRY and CDR2 SYGVKD. The CDR3: CAISESTIGGELFF. In DNA form, the CDR3 reads TGTGCCATCAGTGAGTCTACAATTGGCGGGGAGCTGTTTTTT.

The chain employs TRBV11-2 and TRBJ2-6; D may match TRBD1 or TRBD2 (5 bases each). The germline V and J ends were trimmed by 5 bases and 0 bases, with 17 bases remaining between them. Per germline, CDR1 SGHAT and CDR2 FQNNGV. There are 18 residues in the CDR3. DNA of the CDR3: TGTGCCAGCAGCCTATTTGGGACGGGAAGCTCTGGGGCCAACGTCCTGACTTTC. Translation gives CASSLFGTGSSGANVLTF. Together with reference TRBV11-2 and TRBJ2-6, the CDR3 gives the full variable domain: EAGVAQSPRYKIIEKRQSVAFWCNPISGHATLYWYQQILGQGPKLLIQFQNNGVVDDSQLPKDRFSAERLKGVDSTLKIQPAKLEDSAVYLCASSLFGTGSSGANVLTFGAGSRLTVL.

This chain connects TRBV7-9 to TRBJ1-2, with TRBD1 identical over 7 bases. CDR3 length: 14 amino acids. CDR1 is SEHNR, CDR2 FQNEAQ, per germline (reference sequence). With 6 bases clipped from V and 4 bases from J, the junction kept 8 bases outside the gene matches. CDR3 DNA: TGTGCCAGCAGTCGGGCCGGGACAGCCTATGGCTACACCTTC. Protein: CASSRAGTAYGYTF.

This sequence joins TRBV4-3 and TRBJ2-2; D possibly matches TRBD1 or TRBD2 (6 bases each). Per the germline V gene, CDR1 is LGHNA and CDR2 is YSLEER. V was pared by 0 bases and J by 4 bases, with 15 bases between. The CDR3 has 17 residues. The CDR3: CASSQDRWGAFTGELFF. In DNA, the CDR3 is TGCGCCAGCAGCCAAGATAGATGGGGGGCCTTCACCGGGGAGCTGTTTTTT.

This clone was observed at least ten times. The gene calls are TRBV6-4 and TRBJ2-3, with 12 positions matching TRBD2. Trimming removed 6 bases from V and 5 bases from J; junction bases left unmatched: 3. This CDR3 is built from 14 residues. Germline-derived CDR1 and CDR2 are MRHNA and SNTAGT. CDR3 DNA: TGTGCCAGCAGCCTAGCGGGGGGGCTAGATACGCAGTATTTT. It is translated as CASSLAGGLDTQYF.

This clone has more than one count but fewer than ten. The rearrangement links TRBV5-1 to TRBJ1-1, with D possibly being TRBD1 (6 bases). Germline assignment: CDR1 SGHRS and CDR2 YFSETQ. V shed 4 bases and J shed 1 base, with 14 bases lying between them. The CDR3 covers 15 residues. CDR3 residues: CASSPLAGANTEAFF. CDR3 nucleotide sequence: TGCGCCAGCAGCCCTCTGGCAGGGGCGAACACTGAAGCTTTCTTT.

This clone has only a few counts. This rearrangement joins TRBV6-1 to TRBJ1-2; D remains ambiguous. V lost 7 bases, J lost 4 bases, and 16 bases lay in between. The length of the CDR3 is 14 residues. The germline V gene encodes CDR1 MNHNS and CDR2 SASEGT. The CDR3 DNA sequence: TGTGCCAGCACACTAGGGCCCAGGACCTATGGCTACACCTTC. The encoded protein is CASTLGPRTYGYTF.

This sequence joins TRBV5-6 and TRBJ1-2, with 7 bases fitting TRBD1. The CDR3 covers 15 residues. V lost 4 bases and J lost 4; bases outside the gene matches: 10. Germline V CDR1 and CDR2: SGHDT, YYEEEE. The CDR3 region has the DNA TGTGCCAGCAGCCTAAGACAGGGTCATCCCTATGGCTACACCTTC. Translation gives CASSLRQGHPYGYTF.

The chain has TRBV29-1 and TRBJ2-5; TRBD1 might be the D (5 bases). Deletions cut 3 bases from V and 2 bases from J, with 10 bases between. The CDR3 runs 13 residues. Germline V gene lookup returns CDR1 SQVTM and CDR2 ANQGSEA. DNA for the CDR3: TGCAGCGTTGATCGGCAGGGACAAGAGACCCAGTACTTC. Encoded protein: CSVDRQGQETQYF.

This clone was counted between two and nine times. The rearrangement links TRBV18 to TRBJ1-3; TRBD1 matches at 8 bases. V shed 6 bases, J shed 4 bases, and the junction held 2 bases outside the gene matches. The V gene's germline CDR1 is KGHSH and CDR2 LQKENI. The CDR3 contains 13 residues. CDR3 protein: CASSRTGGNTIYF. The DNA of the CDR3 is TGTGCCAGCTCCCGGACAGGGGGAAACACCATATATTTT.